This T cell receptor (beta chain) was captured by sequencing in a study of T cell repertoires in cytomegalovirus infection. Study overall: Evidence of both CMV infection and a matching HLA type came from public TCR beta signatures.

Via MiXCR, TCRdb re-called the reads, giving one row per CDR3 protein. The sample has approximately 500,000 distinct CDR3 sequences; roughly 12% are singletons. Germline-derived CDR1 and CDR2 are MNHEY and SVGAGI. The CDR3 runs 11 residues. V lost 7 bases, J lost 0 bases, and 4 bases lay in between. Study results and caveats: Dominating the ex vivo response were TCR beta clonotypes that were CMV-specific and HLA-C-restricted.

This clonotype was seen many times. Antigen: not known. The chain employs TRBV6-5 and TRBJ2-7; D gene ambiguous. The receptor was derived from a human donor in good health (CMV status not recorded). Some clones in this sample may be carry-over from other donors' samples. The sample was PBMCs. CDR3 in amino acids: CASTGSYEQYF. Here the CDR3 DNA reads TGTGCCAGCACAGGCTCCTACGAGCAGTACTTC.